Listed here are 14 T cell receptor beta chains from one sample, sequenced in a study of cytomegalovirus exposure and HLA in healthy donors. 13 Jbeta primers and 60 Vbeta primers were used for the PCR. Sequencing used immunoSEQ multiplex PCR; TCRdb keeps in-frame clones, though not all of them. The sample yields some 99,000 clones, roughly 76% seen once. The specimen sequenced was PBMCs. The receptors here all came from a woman aged 45-59 years in good health and CMV-seropositive.

The V and J genes are TRBV10-3 and TRBJ1-6; 7 positions agree with TRBD1. V dropped 3 bases and J dropped 7; count of bases not matched to a gene: 15. CDR3 size: 18 residues. Germline lookup yields CDR1 ENHRY and CDR2 SYGVKD. The CDR3 DNA is TGTGCCATCAGTGAAGGGGGTGTGAGGGGGCGAGGGAATTCACCCCTCCACTTT. Its translation is CAISEGGVRGRGNSPLHF.

The gene calls are TRBV29-1 and TRBJ2-5; D is perhaps TRBD2 (6 bases). The DNA end lines up better with TRBJ2-7; the J call may be wrong. The CDR3 loop spans 11 amino acids. CDR1 SQVTM and CDR2 ANQGSEA come from the germline V gene. This CDR3 is CSVGAGIEQYF. CDR3 nucleotide sequence: TGCAGCGTTGGTGCGGGGATCGAGCAGTACTTC.

The genes are TRBV7-2 and TRBJ2-7, with no clear D. V lost 3 bases to trimming and J lost 3 bases, with 9 bases between them. The CDR3 extends over 13 amino acids. Germline CDR1 SGHTA, CDR2 FQGNSA. The CDR3 DNA reads as TGTGCCAGCAGCTTTAGTGGGCGCTACGAGCAGTACTTC. Translated, it gives CASSFSGRYEQYF.

V gene TRBV9 combines with J gene TRBJ2-3, with 9 bases that match TRBD2. Trimming removed 6 bases from V and 4 bases from J; junction bases left unmatched: 3. CDR1 is SGDLS and CDR2 is YYNGEE in the germline V gene. The CDR3 contains 13 residues. This chain's CDR3 is CASTRLAADTQYF. DNA for the CDR3: TGTGCCAGCACCCGACTAGCGGCAGATACGCAGTATTTT.

This rearrangement joins TRBV6-6 to TRBJ2-7, with a weak D call TRBD2 (6 bases). CDR1 and CDR2 from the germline V gene are MNHNY and SVGAGI (reference sequence). The length of the CDR3 is 15 residues. The V end lost 1 base, the J end lost 6 bases, and 16 bases lay between the germline ends. DNA for the CDR3: TGTGCCAGCAGTTACTATGGGGGAGGAGTCGGCGAGCAGTACTTC. This gives the protein CASSYYGGGVGEQYF.

Points on this clone: Sequence at one end of the junction differs from germline and may be a read error. The rearrangement links TRBV19 to TRBJ1-6; TRBD1 matches at 8 bases. The CDR3 is made up of 13 amino acids. From germline, CDR1 is LNHDA and CDR2 SQIVND (reference sequence). CDR3 sequence (DNA): TGTGCCAGTAGTTCGGACAGGGATTCCCCCCTCCACTTT. Translation: CASSSDRDSPLHF.

In regard to this clone: An end of the junction differs from the germline gene, which may be a read error. The chain is built from TRBV5-1 and TRBJ2-7; D remains unclear. CDR1 is SGHRS and CDR2 is YFSETQ in the germline V gene. This CDR3 comprises 12 residues. The CDR3: CASSLSETPLAF. For the CDR3, the DNA is TGCGCCAGCAGCTTGTCCGAGACACCTTTGGCCTTC.

This clone appeared a few times. The CDR3 DNA is TGCAGCGTGACTCGAGGGACAGGGAGGGTCCCCGGGGAGCTGTTTTTT. Translated: CSVTRGTGRVPGELFF. The chain combines TRBV29-1 with TRBJ2-2, with TRBD1 matching 9 bases. CDR1 and CDR2 (germline): SQVTM, ANQGSEA. V gave up 6 bases and J gave up 6 bases; unmatched junction bases: 14. The CDR3 has 16 amino acids.

The rearrangement links TRBV5-6 to TRBJ2-1; D gene uncertain. The CDR3 covers 15 residues. Per germline, CDR1 SGHDT and CDR2 YYEEEE. V lost 2 bases and J 0 bases, leaving 9 bases between the germline ends. The CDR3 DNA reads as TGTGCCAGCAGCTTTGCAGTTGACTCCTACAATGAGCAGTTCTTC. Its translation: CASSFAVDSYNEQFF.

The J gene is TRBJ1-3, the V gene TRBV10-3, with D unresolved. V was cut by 5 bases and J by 3 bases, with 2 bases left in between. The V gene's germline CDR1 is ENHRY and CDR2 SYGVKD. The CDR3 totals 11 residues. CDR3 nucleotide sequence: TGTGCCATCAGTTATGGAAACACCATATATTTT. This sequence encodes CAISYGNTIYF.

The chain couples TRBV5-1 to TRBJ2-7; D is perhaps TRBD2 (6 bases). CDR1 is SGHRS and CDR2 is YFSETQ in the germline V gene. The CDR3 length is 14 residues. With 1 base removed from V and 2 bases from J, the gap between germline ends came to 10 bases. The CDR3 sequence: CASSLLGLAYEQYF. CDR3 nucleotides: TGCGCCAGCAGCTTGTTGGGACTTGCCTACGAGCAGTACTTC.

The chain employs TRBV4-3 and TRBJ2-5, with 15 bases lining up with TRBD2. This CDR3 has 16 amino acids. V was clipped by 3 bases and J by 5 bases; unmatched bases: 4. Per germline, CDR1 LGHNA and CDR2 YSLEER. This CDR3 is CASSQGTSGGLETQYF. The CDR3, as DNA: TGCGCCAGCAGCCAGGGGACTAGCGGGGGGTTGGAGACCCAGTACTTC.

A note on this clone: Its ends do not fully match the called genes, so a read error is possible. The genes are TRBV7-9 and TRBJ2-7, with 13 bases lining up with TRBD2. Germline V gene sequence: CDR1 SEHNR, CDR2 FQNEAQ (reference sequence). The CDR3 runs 16 residues. The CDR3 here is CSSSTRTSGGTYEQYF. CDR3 nucleotide sequence: TGTTCCAGCAGCACCCGGACTAGCGGGGGTACCTACGAGCAGTACTTC. Full variable domain (rest looked up from reference TRBV7-9 and TRBJ2-7): DTGVSQNPRHKITKRGQNVTFRCDPISEHNRLYWYRQTLGQGPEFLTYFQNEAQLEKSRLLSDRFSAERPKGSFSTLEIQRTEQGDSAMYLCSSSTRTSGGTYEQYFGPGTRLTVT.

The rearrangement uses TRBV6-1 and TRBJ1-2, with D tentatively TRBD1 (5 bases). The germline V gene has CDR1 MNHNS and CDR2 SASEGT. V lost 11 bases and J lost 4, with 14 bases in between. CDR3 length equals 12 residues. CDR3 coding DNA: TGTGCCGGGTTGACAGCAACCTATGGCTACACCTTC. Residues: CAGLTATYGYTF.